This TCR beta chain appears in the sequencing data of a study of cytomegalovirus exposure and HLA in healthy donors. Study as a whole: The 90 to 150 validation repertoires used the same platform as the 500 to 700 first-cohort repertoires, a later analysis reported.

The assay was immunoSEQ multiplex PCR, and TCRdb's table has in-frame clones only and misses some. The table lists approximately 220,000 clones, 80% to 95% of them singletons, with 1% to 1.2% in the top ten. Germline V CDR1 and CDR2: MNHEY, SVGAGI. The CDR3 spans 15 residues. V lost 8 bases and J lost 4, with 19 bases in between. Sample: PBMCs. The receptor comes from a woman aged 18 to 35 in good health and CMV-seronegative. The chain links TRBV6-5 to TRBJ2-3, with D tentatively TRBD2 (6 bases). DNA of the CDR3: TGTGCCAGCGGGACTGGCGCAGGTATACCAGATACGCAGTATTTT. Its translation is CASGTGAGIPDTQYF.